This T cell receptor (beta chain) was sequenced in a study of blood T cell repertoires in COVID-19. Study-level background: From the United States, Italy and Spain came samples of acute and convalescent COVID-19.

The CDR3 extends over 14 amino acids. Trimming removed 7 bases from V and 1 base from J; junction bases left unmatched: 5. Germline V gives CDR1 SGHRS, CDR2 YFSETQ. Patients in Seattle were enrolled during active infection, then followed longitudinally. How the authors handled the data: How many nucleated cells were present was estimated from reference gene primer amplification. Sequencing was performed with immunoSEQ multiplex PCR; in TCRdb, only in-frame clones are kept and a portion is missing. V, J and clone size are taken as reported in that table, and D and trimming were inferred from the DNA itself. This table holds some 160,000 clones, just under 90% found once.

This sequence was found in a woman aged 65 to 85 with COVID-19, enrolled during active disease. The chain is built from TRBV5-1 and TRBJ1-5, with 7 bases that match TRBD1. The sample taken for sequencing was peripheral blood. The CDR3 sequence: CASQEDRSNQPQHF. The CDR3 region has the DNA TGCGCCAGCCAGGAGGACAGGAGCAATCAGCCCCAGCATTTT.